Listed below are T cell receptor beta chains from one sample, sequenced in a study of CD8 T cells in ankylosing spondylitis. TCRdb independently ran MiXCR on the 5' RACE reads; one entry per CDR3 protein. The table has roughly 440,000 distinct CDR3 sequences, under 20% seen once. Sequencing used blood, either unsorted or a sorted T cell fraction (not recorded which). The source is a male donor with ankylosing spondylitis. Each CDR3 is given with its conserved first and last residue. The order of the fields is V gene, J gene, D gene, clone size, CDR3 DNA, CDR3 protein. D genes are given only for firm matches. Clone size is stated in some rows and not others, as once, few, many or a class when expanded.

V gene: TRBV5-1; J gene: TRBJ2-5; D gene: TRBD2; clone size: -; CDR3 DNA: TGCGCCAGCAGCTACGGGGGGGGCCGGACCCAAGAGACCCAGTACTTC; CDR3 protein: CASSYGGGRTQETQYF
V gene: TRBV29-1; J gene: TRBJ1-2; D gene: -; clone size: many; CDR3 DNA: TGCAGCGTTCCTGACAGGAGGGTTTACTATGGCTACACCTTC; CDR3 protein: CSVPDRRVYYGYTF
V gene: TRBV2; J gene: TRBJ2-7; D gene: TRBD1; clone size: -; CDR3 DNA: TGTGCCAGCACCTCCGGACAGGACTACGAGCAGTACTTC; CDR3 protein: CASTSGQDYEQYF
V gene: TRBV15; J gene: TRBJ2-2; D gene: TRBD2; clone size: few; CDR3 DNA: TGTGCCACCAGCAGAGTTGGAGCGGGAGTAGGTACCGGGGAGCTGTTTTTT; CDR3 protein: CATSRVGAGVGTGELFF
V gene: TRBV5-6; J gene: TRBJ1-2; D gene: -; clone size: -; CDR3 DNA: TGTGCCAGCAGCTTGCACACCCCCTATGGCTACACCTTC; CDR3 protein: CASSLHTPYGYTF
V gene: TRBV20-1; J gene: TRBJ2-7; D gene: TRBD2; clone size: few; CDR3 DNA: TGCAGTGCTAAGAGGACTAGCTACTACGAGCAGTACTTC; CDR3 protein: CSAKRTSYYEQYF
V gene: TRBV11-2; J gene: TRBJ2-6; D gene: -; clone size: -; CDR3 DNA: TGTGCCAGCAGCTCTAGTTCGACTGGGGCCAACGTCCTGACTTTC; CDR3 protein: CASSSSSTGANVLTF
V gene: TRBV5-1; J gene: TRBJ1-3; D gene: -; clone size: -; CDR3 DNA: TGCGCCAGCAGCCTGACCTCGGGGGGAGGAGGAAACACCATATATTTT; CDR3 protein: CASSLTSGGGGNTIYF
V gene: TRBV20-1; J gene: TRBJ2-5; D gene: TRBD2; clone size: few; CDR3 DNA: TGCAGTGCTAATAGCGGGGGCGTGGAGACCCAGTACTTC; CDR3 protein: CSANSGGVETQYF
V gene: TRBV5-6; J gene: TRBJ1-1; D gene: -; clone size: -; CDR3 DNA: TGTGCCAGCAGCCCCGATGACAGGAACACTGAAGCTTTCTTT; CDR3 protein: CASSPDDRNTEAFF
V gene: TRBV7-9; J gene: TRBJ2-3; D gene: -; clone size: many; CDR3 DNA: TGTGCCTCCTGGACCTCGGGCAGTGCCGCGCAGTATTTT; CDR3 protein: CASWTSGSAAQYF
V gene: TRBV20-1; J gene: TRBJ2-1; D gene: TRBD1; clone size: few; CDR3 DNA: TGCAGTGCTACCGGGACAGGGGGCAACGAGCAGTTCTTC; CDR3 protein: CSATGTGGNEQFF
V gene: TRBV28; J gene: TRBJ2-7; D gene: -; clone size: many; CDR3 DNA: TGTGCCAGCAGTACTCCCTACGAGCAGTACTTC; CDR3 protein: CASSTPYEQYF
V gene: TRBV10-3; J gene: TRBJ2-3; D gene: -; clone size: -; CDR3 DNA: TGTGCCATCAGTGAGTCGGTCATGGATACGCAGTATTTT; CDR3 protein: CAISESVMDTQYF
V gene: TRBV5-1; J gene: TRBJ2-5; D gene: -; clone size: -; CDR3 DNA: TGCGCCAGCAGCTTGGTTAGCGCGGCGGGTCAAGAGACCCAGTACTTC; CDR3 protein: CASSLVSAAGQETQYF
V gene: TRBV4-1; J gene: TRBJ1-2; D gene: -; clone size: -; CDR3 DNA: TGCGCCAGCAGCCAAGAAAGGCAGGCCTATGGCTACACCTTC; CDR3 protein: CASSQERQAYGYTF
V gene: TRBV18; J gene: TRBJ1-5; D gene: -; clone size: many; CDR3 DNA: TGTGCCAGCTCACCAAACTATAGCAATCAGCCCCAGCATTTT; CDR3 protein: CASSPNYSNQPQHF
V gene: TRBV24-1; J gene: TRBJ2-2; D gene: -; clone size: few; CDR3 DNA: TGTGCCACCAGTGGGGGTTGGGACACCGGGGAGCTGTTTTTT; CDR3 protein: CATSGGWDTGELFF
V gene: TRBV5-6; J gene: TRBJ1-1; D gene: TRBD1; clone size: few; CDR3 DNA: TGTGCCAGCAGCTGGACAGGGTTCAACACTGAAGCTTTCTTT; CDR3 protein: CASSWTGFNTEAFF
V gene: TRBV27; J gene: TRBJ1-3; D gene: -; clone size: -; CDR3 DNA: TGTGCCAGCAGTTTGTCTACCCCAAACACCATATATTTT; CDR3 protein: CASSLSTPNTIYF
V gene: TRBV29-1; J gene: TRBJ1-1; D gene: -; clone size: -; CDR3 DNA: TGCAGCGTTCGGAAGCTTCTTGAAGCTTTCTTT; CDR3 protein: CSVRKLLEAFF
V gene: TRBV5-1; J gene: TRBJ2-7; D gene: -; clone size: -; CDR3 DNA: TGCGCCAGCAGCTTTGGCCAGCTCTACGAGCAGTACTTC; CDR3 protein: CASSFGQLYEQYF
V gene: TRBV7-9; J gene: TRBJ2-1; D gene: TRBD2; clone size: -; CDR3 DNA: TGTGCCAGCAGCTTATACTGGGCGGGGGATGAGCAGTTCTTC; CDR3 protein: CASSLYWAGDEQFF
V gene: TRBV4-2; J gene: TRBJ2-1; D gene: TRBD2; clone size: -; CDR3 DNA: TGTGCCAGCAGACCCCAGGGCGGGGGAGATAGCAATGAGCAGTTCTTC; CDR3 protein: CASRPQGGGDSNEQFF
V gene: TRBV9; J gene: TRBJ2-5; D gene: TRBD2; clone size: -; CDR3 DNA: TGTGCCAGCAGCCTCGGACTAGCGGGGACGGGGGGGGCCCAGTACTTC; CDR3 protein: CASSLGLAGTGGAQYF
V gene: TRBV20-1; J gene: TRBJ2-5; D gene: TRBD2; clone size: -; CDR3 DNA: TGCAGTGCGCCGAGACTAGCGTCCATAGAGACCCAGTACTTC; CDR3 protein: CSAPRLASIETQYF